The 21 T cell receptor beta chains reported below all come from one sample, sequenced in a study of graft-versus-host responses after intestinal transplantation. Sequencing was performed with immunoSEQ multiplex PCR; in TCRdb, only in-frame clones are kept and a portion is missing. The sample records fewer than 9,500 clones, 30% to 35% being singletons. CFSE-labeled responder cells (around 200,000) were plated with around 200,000 irradiated, violet-dye-labeled stimulator cells. The specimen was alloreactive CD8+ T cells from a mixed lymphocyte reaction culture, collected before transplantation. Subset indicated: CFSE-low proliferating T cells sorted from approximately 6-day pre-transplant mixed lymphocyte reaction (GvH or HvG direction). These receptors were collected from a human patient who was an organ donor for intestinal transplantation.

This clone was seen more than once but under ten times. The chain joins TRBV6-1 to TRBJ2-1; D is perhaps TRBD2 (6 bases). Between the trimmed V and J ends, which lost 4 bases and 6 bases, there was a span of 13 bases. CDR1 and CDR2 (germline): MNHNS, SASEGT. The CDR3 loop spans 14 amino acids. As DNA, the CDR3 is TGTGCCAGCAGTGGACTAGGAGGGAGCAATGAGCAGTTCTTC. It specifies CASSGLGGSNEQFF.

This chain connects TRBV5-4 to TRBJ2-2, with 10 nucleotides matching TRBD2. The germline V gene has CDR1 SGHNT and CDR2 YYREEE (reference sequence). With V trimmed by 4 bases and J by 3 bases, 3 bases remained unmatched. This CDR3 has 15 amino acids. CDR3 protein: CASSAGLAYTGELFF. DNA of the CDR3: TGTGCCAGCAGCGCGGGACTAGCGTACACCGGGGAGCTGTTTTTT.

The chain has TRBV7-6 and TRBJ1-1, with D tentatively TRBD1 (6 bases). V was pared by 6 bases and J by 3 bases, with 17 bases between. The CDR3 spans 15 residues. From germline, CDR1 is SGHVS and CDR2 FNYEAQ. DNA for the CDR3: TGTGCCAGCAGTTGGGAGGGGGAGCGGGACACTGAAGCTTTCTTT. This translates into CASSWEGERDTEAFF.

This clone was observed once. V gene TRBV5-1 combines with J gene TRBJ2-7, with a weak D call TRBD1 (5 bases). The CDR3 has 15 residues. Germline V gene lookup returns CDR1 SGHRS and CDR2 YFSETQ. Trimming cost V 4 bases and J 1 base, with 15 bases left between them. CDR3 coding DNA: TGCGCCAGCAGCCGCAATTTCAGGGTTTCCTACGAGCAGTACTTC. Amino acids: CASSRNFRVSYEQYF.

The DNA for the CDR3 is TGTGCCAGCAGCCTGGACCGACAGGTCGAAAAACTGTTTTTT. Translated: CASSLDRQVEKLFF. The chain uses TRBV5-4 and TRBJ1-4; tentative D call: TRBD1 (6 bases). In germline, CDR1 is SGHNT, CDR2 YYREEE (reference sequence). Trimming stripped 4 bases from V and 8 bases from J, with 15 bases between. The CDR3 is 14 residues long.

The rearrangement joins TRBV6-1 to TRBJ2-7; unclear D gene. V lost 3 bases to trimming and J lost 0 bases, with 9 bases between them. This CDR3 is built from 14 residues. Germline V gene lookup returns CDR1 MNHNS and CDR2 SASEGT. This CDR3 reads CASSEGRYSYEQYF. CDR3 DNA: TGTGCCAGCAGTGAGGGCAGATACTCCTACGAGCAGTACTTC.

Turning to this clone: Other DNA sequences within the sample encode an identical CDR3. Here the CDR3 DNA reads TGTGCCAGTAGTATGGGACAGGGATCCTACGAGCAGTACTTC. Translating gives CASSMGQGSYEQYF. V and J are TRBV19 and TRBJ2-7; 9 bases are shared with TRBD1. The V and J ends lost 3 bases and 1 base, in that order; junction bases with no gene match: 1. In germline, CDR1 is LNHDA, CDR2 SQIVND (reference sequence). The CDR3 spans 14 residues.

The rearrangement uses TRBV7-9 and TRBJ1-4; no clear D gene. Trimming left V 2 bases short and J 7 bases short, with 23 bases between. This CDR3 spans 18 amino acids. CDR1 and CDR2 (germline): SEHNR, FQNEAQ (reference sequence). CDR3 amino acids: CASSLPQRVREWGEKLFF. Here the CDR3 DNA reads TGTGCCAGCAGCTTACCGCAACGTGTGAGGGAGTGGGGTGAAAAACTGTTTTTT.

The chain is built from TRBV13 and TRBJ2-7; perhaps TRBD2 as D (5 bases). The CDR3 extends over 13 amino acids. CDR1 is PRHDT, CDR2 FYEKMQ, per germline (reference sequence). Trimming cost V 10 bases and J 5 bases, with 18 bases left between them. The CDR3 nucleotides are TGTGCCACCACAGTTGAGGGTAGCCACGAGCAGTACTTC. Translation gives CATTVEGSHEQYF.

Relative to its sample, this clone is medium-sized. The V call is TRBV13, the J call TRBJ2-4; 10 bases map to TRBD2. This CDR3 is built from 14 residues. Germline values: CDR1 PRHDT, CDR2 FYEKMQ (reference sequence). V dropped 3 bases and J dropped 6; count of bases not matched to a gene: 2. The CDR3 DNA is TGTGCCAGCAGCTTTGCTAGCGGGGGAAACATTCAGTACTTC. This sequence encodes CASSFASGGNIQYF. The full variable domain, with the rest looked up from reference TRBV13 and TRBJ2-4, is AAGVIQSPRHLIKEKRETATLKCYPIPRHDTVYWYQQGPGQDPQFLISFYEKMQSDKGSIPDRFSAQQFSDYHSELNMSSLELGDSALYFCASSFASGGNIQYFGAGTRLSVL.

J is TRBJ2-1 and V is TRBV25-1; 10 bases fit TRBD2. This CDR3 is 13 amino acids long. Germline CDR1 reads MGHDK; CDR2 reads SYGVNS. V was pared by 7 bases and J by 13 bases, with 10 bases of the junction left unmatched. In nucleotides, the CDR3 is TGTGCCAGCAATCCTAGCGGGGGAGCGTTCCAGTTCTTC. It yields the protein CASNPSGGAFQFF.

With respect to this clone: The junction differs from germline at one of its ends, possibly a read error. This chain joins TRBV7-7 and TRBJ2-1, with TRBD1 as a possible D gene (8 bases). CDR1 is SSHAT and CDR2 is FNYEAQ in the germline V gene (reference sequence). There are 16 residues in the CDR3. This chain's CDR3 is CASSLGAGQAYNEQFF. CDR3 nucleotide sequence: TGTGCTAGCAGCTTAGGAGCGGGACAGGCGTACAATGAGCAGTTCTTC.

The chain couples TRBV7-9 to TRBJ2-7; D is perhaps TRBD2 (6 bases). Germline V gene data show CDR1 as SEHNR and CDR2 as FQNEAQ (reference sequence). The CDR3 is made up of 12 amino acids. Trimming took 2 bases from V and 6 from J, leaving 8 bases between them. The CDR3 spells CASSLTGVEQYF. In nucleotides, the CDR3 is TGTGCCAGCAGCTTAACGGGGGTCGAGCAGTACTTC.

This clone was seen more than once but under ten times. In DNA, the CDR3 is TGTGCCAGCAGCCAGGGGCCGGGGGGGAGATGGGGCTACACCTTC. It specifies CASSQGPGGRWGYTF. The chain links TRBV7-3 to TRBJ1-2; TRBD1 is a possible D gene (6 bases). The germline CDR1 and CDR2 sequences are SGHTA and FQGTGA. The CDR3 contains 15 residues. The V and J ends lost 5 bases and 8 bases respectively, with 21 bases between them.

Within the sample, this clone is medium-sized (0.01 to 0.1%). V usage is TRBV7-9 and J usage is TRBJ2-2; 11 bases agree with TRBD2. Germline V gives CDR1 SEHNR, CDR2 FQNEAQ (reference sequence). This CDR3 has 16 amino acids. J gave up 5 bases and V 5 bases, and 7 bases lay outside the gene matches. The CDR3 DNA sequence: TGTGCCAGCAGCACGAGGGGGACTAGCGGTACCGGGGAGCTGTTTTTT. Protein product: CASSTRGTSGTGELFF.

Within the sample, this clone is medium-sized. V gene TRBV11-3 combines with J gene TRBJ1-2; unclear D gene. Germline CDR1 SGHNT, CDR2 YENEEA. Trimming cost V 4 bases and J 8 bases, with 17 bases left between them. This CDR3 region has 14 residues. For the CDR3, the DNA is TGTGCCAGCAGCTCCGGACTCTCCAGCGGAGGCTACACCTTC. This gives the protein CASSSGLSSGGYTF.

This clone was counted between two and nine times. The chain is built from TRBV2 and TRBJ1-2; 7 bases are shared with TRBD1. The CDR3 has 14 residues. Looked up from germline, CDR1 is SNHLY and CDR2 is FYNNEI. The junction had 7 bases not matched to a gene; V was cut back by 5 bases and J by 4 bases. Here the CDR3 reads CASSRQGRGYGYTF. The CDR3 region has the DNA TGTGCCAGCAGTCGACAGGGTAGGGGCTATGGCTACACCTTC.

This clone was seen more than once but under ten times. The J gene is TRBJ2-3, the V gene TRBV19, with 8 bases lining up with TRBD2. Trimming removed 3 bases from V and 3 bases from J; junction bases left unmatched: 5. Germline V CDR1 and CDR2: LNHDA, SQIVND (reference sequence). There are 15 residues in the CDR3. CDR3 DNA sequence: TGTGCCAGTAGTATGGCGGGGGGCCGTACAGATACGCAGTATTTT. Translating it yields CASSMAGGRTDTQYF.

The V and J genes are TRBV9 and TRBJ2-5; 7 bases line up with TRBD2. This CDR3 contains 14 residues. V was pared by 4 bases and J by 1 base, with 4 bases of the junction left unmatched. Per germline, CDR1 SGDLS and CDR2 YYNGEE. This CDR3 reads CASSIGGTQETQYF. The CDR3 DNA sequence: TGTGCCAGCAGCATCGGGGGGACCCAAGAGACCCAGTACTTC.

The chain is built from TRBV13 and TRBJ2-7, with D possibly being TRBD1 (5 bases). Germline CDR1 is PRHDT and CDR2 is FYEKMQ (reference sequence). The CDR3 totals 13 residues. Trimming shortened V by 5 bases and J by 2 bases, and 10 bases separated the two germline ends. The CDR3 protein is CASSPPTAYEQYF. CDR3 nucleotides: TGTGCCAGCAGCCCCCCGACAGCCTACGAGCAGTACTTC.

The rearrangement uses TRBV19 and TRBJ1-2, with 7 positions matching TRBD1. The V segment lost 5 bases and the J segment 4 bases; nucleotides outside the gene matches: 13. Germline V gives CDR1 LNHDA, CDR2 SQIVND (reference sequence). The CDR3 contains 16 residues. CDR3 sequence reads: CASSLRAGGYPYGYTF. CDR3 coding DNA: TGTGCCAGTAGTCTCCGAGCAGGGGGGTATCCCTATGGCTACACCTTC.